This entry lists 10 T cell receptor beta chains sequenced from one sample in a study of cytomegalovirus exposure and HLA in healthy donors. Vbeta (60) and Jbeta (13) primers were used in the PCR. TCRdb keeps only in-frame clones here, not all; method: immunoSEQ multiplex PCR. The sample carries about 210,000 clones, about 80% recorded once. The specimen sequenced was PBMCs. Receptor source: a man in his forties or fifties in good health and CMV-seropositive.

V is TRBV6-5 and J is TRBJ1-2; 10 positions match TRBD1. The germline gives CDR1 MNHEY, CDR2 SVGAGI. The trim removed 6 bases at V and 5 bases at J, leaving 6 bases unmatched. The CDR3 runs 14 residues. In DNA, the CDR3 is TGTGCCAGCAGCCGACAGGGGGCTGAATATGGCTACACCTTC. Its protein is CASSRQGAEYGYTF.

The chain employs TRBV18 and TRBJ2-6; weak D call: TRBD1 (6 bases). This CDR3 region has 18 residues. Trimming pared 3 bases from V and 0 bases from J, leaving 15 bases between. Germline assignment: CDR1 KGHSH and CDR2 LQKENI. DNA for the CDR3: TGTGCCAGCTCACCTGTGGGGGCGCTGAGCTCTGGGGCCAACGTCCTGACTTTC. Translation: CASSPVGALSSGANVLTF. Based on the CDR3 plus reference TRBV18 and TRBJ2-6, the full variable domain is NAGVMQNPRHLVRRRGQEARLRCSPMKGHSHVYWYRQLPEEGLKFMVYLQKENIIDESGMPKERFSAEFPKEGPSILRIQQVVRGDSAAYFCASSPVGALSSGANVLTFGAGSRLTVL.

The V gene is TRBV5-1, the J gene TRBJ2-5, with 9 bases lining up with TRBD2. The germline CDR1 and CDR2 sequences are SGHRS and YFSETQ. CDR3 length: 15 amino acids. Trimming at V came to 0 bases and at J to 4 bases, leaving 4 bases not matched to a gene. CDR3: CASSLEGSGRETQYF. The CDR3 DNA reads TGCGCCAGCAGCTTGGAGGGTAGCGGGAGAGAGACCCAGTACTTC.

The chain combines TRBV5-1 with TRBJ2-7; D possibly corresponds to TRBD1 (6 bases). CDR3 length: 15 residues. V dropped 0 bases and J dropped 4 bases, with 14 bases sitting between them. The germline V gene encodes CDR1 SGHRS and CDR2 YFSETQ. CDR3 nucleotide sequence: TGCGCCAGCAGCTTGGCCCCCTCAGGGGAGTACGAGCAGTACTTC. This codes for CASSLAPSGEYEQYF.

The CDR3 is CASKTTASSYEQYV. The CDR3 DNA sequence: TGTGCCAGTAAGACGACAGCCAGCTCCTACGAGCAGTACGTC. The rearrangement uses TRBV19 and TRBJ2-7; tentatively, D is TRBD1 (5 bases). The CDR3 has 14 residues. Germline V CDR1 and CDR2: LNHDA, SQIVND (reference sequence). Deletions cut 7 bases from V and 0 bases from J, with 13 bases between.

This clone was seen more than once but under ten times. CDR3 region: CASSLPSKTSGFTGELFF. CDR3 in DNA: TGTGCCAGCAGTTTACCCTCCAAGACTAGCGGGTTCACCGGGGAGCTGTTTTTT. The rearrangement links TRBV27 to TRBJ2-2, with 10 positions matching TRBD2. The CDR3 is 18 residues long. Germline V gene lookup returns CDR1 MNHEY and CDR2 SMNVEV (reference sequence). Germline trimming cut 2 bases from V and 4 bases from J; bases unmatched to any gene: 10.

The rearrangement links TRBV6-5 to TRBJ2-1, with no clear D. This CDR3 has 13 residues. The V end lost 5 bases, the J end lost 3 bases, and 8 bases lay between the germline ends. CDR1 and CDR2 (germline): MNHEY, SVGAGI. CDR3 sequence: CASSATDYNEQFF. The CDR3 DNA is TGTGCCAGCAGTGCTACAGACTACAATGAGCAGTTCTTC.

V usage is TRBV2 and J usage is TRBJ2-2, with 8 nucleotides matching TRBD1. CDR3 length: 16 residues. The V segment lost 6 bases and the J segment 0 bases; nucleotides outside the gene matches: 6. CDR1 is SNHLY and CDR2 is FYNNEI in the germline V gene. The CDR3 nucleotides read TGTGCCAGCAGGCCGGACAGGGACACGAACACCGGGGAGCTGTTTTTT. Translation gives CASRPDRDTNTGELFF. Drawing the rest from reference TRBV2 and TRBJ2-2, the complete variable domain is EPEVTQTPSHQVTQMGQEVILRCVPISNHLYFYWYRQILGQKVEFLVSFYNNEISEKSEIFDDQFSVERPDGSNFTLKIRSTKLEDSAMYFCASRPDRDTNTGELFFGEGSRLTVL.

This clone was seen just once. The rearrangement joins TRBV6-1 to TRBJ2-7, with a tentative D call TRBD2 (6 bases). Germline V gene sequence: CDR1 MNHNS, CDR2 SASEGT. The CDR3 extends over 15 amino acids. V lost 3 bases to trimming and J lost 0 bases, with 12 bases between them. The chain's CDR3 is CASSDRERASYEQYF. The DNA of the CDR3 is TGTGCCAGCAGTGACCGTGAGCGGGCCTCCTACGAGCAGTACTTC.

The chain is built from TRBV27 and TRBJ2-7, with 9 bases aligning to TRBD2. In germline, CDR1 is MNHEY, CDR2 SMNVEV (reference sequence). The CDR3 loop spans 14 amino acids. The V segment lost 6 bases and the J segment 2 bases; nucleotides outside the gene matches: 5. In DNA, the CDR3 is TGTGCCAGCAGCATCGCGGGAGGGCCCTACGAGCAGTACGTC. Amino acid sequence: CASSIAGGPYEQYV.